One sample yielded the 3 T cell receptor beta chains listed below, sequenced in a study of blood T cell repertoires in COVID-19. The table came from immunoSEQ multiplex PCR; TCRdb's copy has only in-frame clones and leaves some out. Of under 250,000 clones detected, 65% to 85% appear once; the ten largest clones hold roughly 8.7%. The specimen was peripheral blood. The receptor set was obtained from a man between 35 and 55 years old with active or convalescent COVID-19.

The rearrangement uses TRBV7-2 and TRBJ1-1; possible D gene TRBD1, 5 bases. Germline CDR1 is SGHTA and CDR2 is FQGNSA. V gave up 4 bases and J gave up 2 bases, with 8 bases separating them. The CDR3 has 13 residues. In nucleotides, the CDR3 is TGTGCCAGCAGCTGGACAACCAACACTGAAGCTTTCTTT. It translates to CASSWTTNTEAFF.

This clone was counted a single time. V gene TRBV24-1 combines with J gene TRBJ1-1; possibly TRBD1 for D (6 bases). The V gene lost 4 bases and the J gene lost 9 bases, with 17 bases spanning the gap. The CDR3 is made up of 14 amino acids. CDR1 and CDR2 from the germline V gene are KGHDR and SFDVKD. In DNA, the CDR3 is TGTGCCACCAGTGACTCTACGACAGGTAGAAAAGCTTTCTTT. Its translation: CATSDSTTGRKAFF.

CDR3 in amino acids: CASSFSGTAGNEQFF. The CDR3 DNA follows: TGTGCCAGCAGTTTCTCCGGGACAGCGGGCAATGAGCAGTTCTTC. The gene calls are TRBV6-6 and TRBJ2-1, with D maybe TRBD1 (7 bases). CDR3 size: 15 residues. V shed 4 bases and J shed 6 bases, with 16 bases lying between them. From germline, CDR1 is MNHNY and CDR2 SVGAGI (reference sequence).